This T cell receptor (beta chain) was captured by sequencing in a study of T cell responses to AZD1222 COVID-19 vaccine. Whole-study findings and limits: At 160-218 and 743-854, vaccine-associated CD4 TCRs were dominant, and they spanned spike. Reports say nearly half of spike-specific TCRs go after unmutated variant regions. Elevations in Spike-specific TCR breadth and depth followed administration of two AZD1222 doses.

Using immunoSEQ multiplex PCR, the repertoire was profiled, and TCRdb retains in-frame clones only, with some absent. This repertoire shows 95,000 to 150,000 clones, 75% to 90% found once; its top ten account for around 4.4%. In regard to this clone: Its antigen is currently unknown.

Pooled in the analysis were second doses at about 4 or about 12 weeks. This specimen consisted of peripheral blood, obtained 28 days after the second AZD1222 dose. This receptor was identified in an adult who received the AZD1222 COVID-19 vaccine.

The CDR3 is CASSPRGGNGNQPQHF. CDR3 in DNA: TGTGCCAGCTCACCACGGGGGGGGAACGGCAATCAGCCCCAGCATTTT. This chain links TRBV18 with TRBJ1-5; a possible D gene is TRBD1 (5 bases). Trimming pared 1 base from V and 2 bases from J, leaving 12 bases between. CDR3 length: 16 amino acids. From germline, CDR1 is KGHSH and CDR2 LQKENI.